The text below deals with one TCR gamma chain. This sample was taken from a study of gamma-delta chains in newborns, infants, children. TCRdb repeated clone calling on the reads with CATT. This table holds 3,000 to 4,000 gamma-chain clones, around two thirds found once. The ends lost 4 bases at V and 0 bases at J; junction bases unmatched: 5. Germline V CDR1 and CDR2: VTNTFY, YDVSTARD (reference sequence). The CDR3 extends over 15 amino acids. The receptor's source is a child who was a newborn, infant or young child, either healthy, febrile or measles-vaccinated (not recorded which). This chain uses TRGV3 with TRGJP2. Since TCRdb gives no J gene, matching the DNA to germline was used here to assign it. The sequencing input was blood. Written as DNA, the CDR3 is TGTGCCACCTGGGATAGAGATAGTAGTGATTGGATCAAGACGTTT. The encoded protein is CATWDRDSSDWIKTF.